A selection of T cell receptor beta chains follows, all from one sample in a study of shared T cell receptors in the human thymus. Sequenced by immunoSEQ multiplex PCR; TCRdb stores in-frame clones only, minus some. Altogether hundreds of thousands of clones are present, 88% being singletons, with the ten largest covering over 0.008%. The same data also contributed to another study, on human thymus T cells.

The sequenced sample was thymocytes. Receptors were obtained from a boy younger than two with a congenital heart defect. CDR3s include the opening cysteine and the closing phenylalanine or tryptophan. The D gene is left open where the match is weak. The size entry is marked missing in some rows and otherwise reads once, few, many or a size class.

abundance: .; j_gene: TRBJ1-5; d_gene: TRBD1; v_gene: TRBV27; CDR3nt: TGTGCCAGCAGCCCTCGGGACAGGCTTGGCAAAAGCGGGCAGCCCCAGCATTTT; CDR3aa: CASSPRDRLGKSGQPQHF
abundance: .; j_gene: TRBJ1-1; d_gene: .; v_gene: TRBV4-1; CDR3nt: TGCGCCAGCAGCCAAGATCAGGCGGGGAACACTGAAGCTTTCTTT; CDR3aa: CASSQDQAGNTEAFF
abundance: .; j_gene: TRBJ2-5; d_gene: TRBD2; v_gene: TRBV29-1; CDR3nt: TGCAGCGTCCCGACCAATATAGCGGGAGGGCCAGGGGAGACCCAGTACTTC; CDR3aa: CSVPTNIAGGPGETQYF
abundance: .; j_gene: TRBJ2-7; d_gene: .; v_gene: TRBV5-4; CDR3nt: TGTGCCAGCACCCCCGGGCGGGAAAGCCACGAGCAGTACTTC; CDR3aa: CASTPGRESHEQYF
abundance: .; j_gene: TRBJ2-1; d_gene: .; v_gene: TRBV27; CDR3nt: TGTGCCAGCAGTTTAAGAGGGAGCCCATGTCCTCCCCACAATGAGCAGTTCTTC; CDR3aa: CASSLRGSPCPPHNEQFF
abundance: few; j_gene: TRBJ1-1; d_gene: .; v_gene: TRBV5-6; CDR3nt: TGTGCCAGCAGCCGGGAGTCTCATGGGGACACTGAAGCTTTCTTT; CDR3aa: CASSRESHGDTEAFF
abundance: .; j_gene: TRBJ2-7; d_gene: .; v_gene: TRBV21-1; CDR3nt: TGTGCCAGCAGCATGCAGGGGATCGAGCAGTACTTC; CDR3aa: CASSMQGIEQYF
abundance: .; j_gene: TRBJ1-4; d_gene: .; v_gene: TRBV11-2; CDR3nt: TGTGCCAGCAGCTTAGAAATCCGACAGTCTCTTAATGAAAAACTGTTTTTT; CDR3aa: CASSLEIRQSLNEKLFF
abundance: .; j_gene: TRBJ2-2; d_gene: TRBD1; v_gene: TRBV27; CDR3nt: TGTGCCAGCAGTTCCCTGGACAGGGAGGACACCGGGGAGCTGTTTTTT; CDR3aa: CASSSLDREDTGELFF
abundance: .; j_gene: TRBJ2-1; d_gene: .; v_gene: TRBV4-3; CDR3nt: TGCGCCAGCAGCCAACCGGGGATGGGGTACAATGAGCAGTTCTTC; CDR3aa: CASSQPGMGYNEQFF
abundance: .; j_gene: TRBJ1-4; d_gene: .; v_gene: TRBV10-3; CDR3nt: TGTGCCATCAGTCTGAGGAGGCCTGATGCAACTAATGAAAAACTGTTTTTT; CDR3aa: CAISLRRPDATNEKLFF
abundance: .; j_gene: TRBJ2-3; d_gene: TRBD2; v_gene: TRBV7-2; CDR3nt: TGTGCCAGCAGCTGGACCGGGGGGGAGGGGACAGATACGCAGTATTTT; CDR3aa: CASSWTGGEGTDTQYF
abundance: .; j_gene: TRBJ2-1; d_gene: TRBD2; v_gene: TRBV4-1; CDR3nt: TGCGCCAGCAGCCAAGGGGGTAGCGGGAGGGGACGGTACAATGAGCAGTTCTTC; CDR3aa: CASSQGGSGRGRYNEQFF
abundance: .; j_gene: TRBJ2-7; d_gene: TRBD2; v_gene: TRBV7-9; CDR3nt: TGTGCCAGCAGCTTAGCCGTAGCGGGACTCCCCTACGAGCAGTACTTC; CDR3aa: CASSLAVAGLPYEQYF
abundance: .; j_gene: TRBJ2-7; d_gene: TRBD1; v_gene: TRBV12-5; CDR3nt: TGTGCTAGTGGCCCCCCCTCGGACAGGGGAAAAGACGAGCAGTACTTC; CDR3aa: CASGPPSDRGKDEQYF
abundance: .; j_gene: TRBJ2-7; d_gene: TRBD1; v_gene: TRBV27; CDR3nt: TGTGCCACCCGGGACAGGGGGATATACGAGCAGTACTTC; CDR3aa: CATRDRGIYEQYF
abundance: .; j_gene: TRBJ2-1; d_gene: .; v_gene: TRBV21-1; CDR3nt: TGTGCCAGCAGCAAAGGGGGACAGGGGGCGGATGAGCAGTTCTTC; CDR3aa: CASSKGGQGADEQFF
abundance: .; j_gene: TRBJ1-5; d_gene: TRBD1; v_gene: TRBV19; CDR3nt: TGTGCCAGTAGTATTCCAGGGGGAGAGCTAGGTAGTAGCAATCAGCCCCAGCATTTT; CDR3aa: CASSIPGGELGSSNQPQHF
abundance: .; j_gene: TRBJ1-1; d_gene: TRBD1; v_gene: TRBV11-3; CDR3nt: TGTGCCAGCAGCGTTGACAGGGACACTGAAGCTTTCTTT; CDR3aa: CASSVDRDTEAFF
abundance: .; j_gene: TRBJ2-3; d_gene: .; v_gene: TRBV7-2; CDR3nt: TGTGCCAGCAGCTCCCGACCGGGACATAAGGGCACAGATACGCAGTATTTT; CDR3aa: CASSSRPGHKGTDTQYF
abundance: .; j_gene: TRBJ1-5; d_gene: .; v_gene: TRBV5-1; CDR3nt: TGCGCCAGCAGCCGGGGATTTTATCAGCCCCAGCATTTT; CDR3aa: CASSRGFYQPQHF
abundance: .; j_gene: TRBJ1-2; d_gene: .; v_gene: TRBV12-5; CDR3nt: TGTGCTAGTGGTTTGGACTCAACCTTGGAGAGGGAAAGGCATGGCTACACCTTC; CDR3aa: CASGLDSTLERERHGYTF
abundance: .; j_gene: TRBJ2-7; d_gene: .; v_gene: TRBV7-8; CDR3nt: TGTGCCAGCAGCTTAGTGCGCGGGCCCAACTCCTACGAGCAGTACTTC; CDR3aa: CASSLVRGPNSYEQYF
abundance: once; j_gene: TRBJ2-6; d_gene: .; v_gene: TRBV4-3; CDR3nt: TGCGCCAGCAGCCAAGGTTGGGAGCTCTCTGGGGCCAACGTCCTGACTTTC; CDR3aa: CASSQGWELSGANVLTF
abundance: .; j_gene: TRBJ1-6; d_gene: TRBD1; v_gene: TRBV15; CDR3nt: TGTGCCACCAGCGGCAGGGGGCGGCGGAATTCACCCCTCCACTTT; CDR3aa: CATSGRGRRNSPLHF
abundance: once; j_gene: TRBJ2-1; d_gene: TRBD1; v_gene: TRBV6-7; CDR3nt: TGTGCCAGTAACAACAGGGGAAAACGGGACAATGAGCAGTTCTTC; CDR3aa: CASNNRGKRDNEQFF
abundance: .; j_gene: TRBJ2-4; d_gene: .; v_gene: TRBV11-2; CDR3nt: TGTGCCAGCAGCCACAAAACAGGGGGGGACATTCAGTACTTC; CDR3aa: CASSHKTGGDIQYF
abundance: .; j_gene: TRBJ2-7; d_gene: .; v_gene: TRBV5-5; CDR3nt: TGTGCCAGCACCTGGCCGGACTCAAGCTCCTACGAGCAGTACTTC; CDR3aa: CASTWPDSSSYEQYF
abundance: .; j_gene: TRBJ2-6; d_gene: .; v_gene: TRBV27; CDR3nt: TGTGCCAGCTCCCTAAAGGCAGGGGCCCTCTCTGGGGCCAACGTCCTGACTTTC; CDR3aa: CASSLKAGALSGANVLTF
abundance: once; j_gene: TRBJ2-2; d_gene: .; v_gene: TRBV30; CDR3nt: TGTGCCTGGGCCGACTCGCCCACCGGGGAGCTGTTTTTT; CDR3aa: CAWADSPTGELFF
abundance: .; j_gene: TRBJ2-1; d_gene: TRBD2; v_gene: TRBV7-8; CDR3nt: TGTGCCAGCAGACCCCGGACTAGCGGGAGGGGCAATGAGCAGTTCTTC; CDR3aa: CASRPRTSGRGNEQFF
abundance: .; j_gene: TRBJ2-7; d_gene: .; v_gene: TRBV27; CDR3nt: TGTGCCAGCAGGCGAGTCCCCGATACCGAGCAGTACTTC; CDR3aa: CASRRVPDTEQYF